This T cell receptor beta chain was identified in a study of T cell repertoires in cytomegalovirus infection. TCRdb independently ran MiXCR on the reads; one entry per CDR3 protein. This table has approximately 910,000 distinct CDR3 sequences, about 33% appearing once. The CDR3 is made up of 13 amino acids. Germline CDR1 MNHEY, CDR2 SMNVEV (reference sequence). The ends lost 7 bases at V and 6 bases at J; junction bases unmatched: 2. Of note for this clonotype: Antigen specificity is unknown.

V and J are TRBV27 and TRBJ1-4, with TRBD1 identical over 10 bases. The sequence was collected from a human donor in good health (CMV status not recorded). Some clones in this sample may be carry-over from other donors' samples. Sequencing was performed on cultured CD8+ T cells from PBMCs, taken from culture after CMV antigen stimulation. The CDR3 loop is CASTGQGDEKLFF. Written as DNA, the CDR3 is TGTGCCAGCACAGGACAGGGGGATGAAAAACTGTTTTTT.